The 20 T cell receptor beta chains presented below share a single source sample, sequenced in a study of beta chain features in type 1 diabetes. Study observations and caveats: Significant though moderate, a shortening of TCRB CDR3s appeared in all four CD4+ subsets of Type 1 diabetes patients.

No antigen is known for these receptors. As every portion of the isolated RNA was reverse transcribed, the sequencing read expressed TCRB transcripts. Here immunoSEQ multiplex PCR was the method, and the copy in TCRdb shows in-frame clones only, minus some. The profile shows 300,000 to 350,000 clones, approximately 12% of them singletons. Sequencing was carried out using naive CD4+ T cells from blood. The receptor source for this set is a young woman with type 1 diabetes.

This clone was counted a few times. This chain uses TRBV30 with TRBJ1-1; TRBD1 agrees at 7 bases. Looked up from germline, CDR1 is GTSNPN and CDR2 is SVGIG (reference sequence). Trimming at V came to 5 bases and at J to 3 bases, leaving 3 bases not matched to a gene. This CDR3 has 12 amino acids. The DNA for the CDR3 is TGTGCCTGGTTGGGACAGTACACTGAAGCTTTCTTT. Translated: CAWLGQYTEAFF.

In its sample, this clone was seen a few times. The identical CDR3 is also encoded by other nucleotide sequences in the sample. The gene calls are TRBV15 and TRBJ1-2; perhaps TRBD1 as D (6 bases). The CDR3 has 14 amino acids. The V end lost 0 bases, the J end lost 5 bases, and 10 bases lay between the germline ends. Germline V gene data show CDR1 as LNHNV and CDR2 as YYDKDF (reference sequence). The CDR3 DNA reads TGTGCCACCAGCAGAGAGGGGCAGGGGTATGGCTACACCTTC. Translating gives CATSREGQGYGYTF.

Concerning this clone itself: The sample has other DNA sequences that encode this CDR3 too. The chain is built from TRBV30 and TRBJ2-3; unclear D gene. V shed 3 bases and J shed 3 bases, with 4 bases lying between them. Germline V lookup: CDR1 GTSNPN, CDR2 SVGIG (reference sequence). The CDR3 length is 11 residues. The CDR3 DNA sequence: TGTGCCTGGAGCGGTACAGATACGCAGTATTTT. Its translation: CAWSGTDTQYF. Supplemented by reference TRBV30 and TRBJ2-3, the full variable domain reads SQTIHQWPATLVQPVGSPLSLECTVEGTSNPNLYWYRQAAGRGLQLLFYSVGIGQISSEVPQNLSASRPQDRQFILSSKKLLLSDSGFYLCAWSGTDTQYFGPGTRLTVL.

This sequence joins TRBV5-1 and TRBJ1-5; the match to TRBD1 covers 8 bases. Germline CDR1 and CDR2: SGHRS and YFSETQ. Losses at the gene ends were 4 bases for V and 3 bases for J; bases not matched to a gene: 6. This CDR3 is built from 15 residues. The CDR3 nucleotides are TGCGCCAGCAGCGAGGGGACAGGTTCCAATCAGCCCCAGCATTTT. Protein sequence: CASSEGTGSNQPQHF.

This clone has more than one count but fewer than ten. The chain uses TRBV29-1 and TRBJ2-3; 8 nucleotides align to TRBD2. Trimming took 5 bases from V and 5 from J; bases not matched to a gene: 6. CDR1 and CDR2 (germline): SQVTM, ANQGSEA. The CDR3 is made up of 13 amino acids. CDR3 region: CSVWYLAGDTQYF. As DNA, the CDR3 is TGCAGCGTTTGGTACCTAGCGGGAGATACGCAGTATTTT.

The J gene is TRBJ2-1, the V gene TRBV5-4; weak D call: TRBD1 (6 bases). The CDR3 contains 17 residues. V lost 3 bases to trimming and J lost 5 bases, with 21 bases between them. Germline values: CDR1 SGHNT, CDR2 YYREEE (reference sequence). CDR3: CASSWGHTIGGHNEQFF. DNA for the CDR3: TGTGCCAGCAGCTGGGGACACACCATTGGCGGACACAATGAGCAGTTCTTC.

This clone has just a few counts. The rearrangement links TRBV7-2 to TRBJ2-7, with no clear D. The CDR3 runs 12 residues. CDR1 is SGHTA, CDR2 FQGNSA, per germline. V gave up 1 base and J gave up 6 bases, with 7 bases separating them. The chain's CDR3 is CASSLDWGEQYV. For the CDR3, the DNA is TGTGCCAGCAGCTTAGATTGGGGCGAGCAGTACGTC.

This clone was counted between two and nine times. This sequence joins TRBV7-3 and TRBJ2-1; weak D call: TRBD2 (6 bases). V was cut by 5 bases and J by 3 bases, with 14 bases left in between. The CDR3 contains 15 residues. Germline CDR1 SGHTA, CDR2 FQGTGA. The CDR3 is CASSPSGLHYNEQFF. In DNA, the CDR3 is TGTGCCAGCAGCCCCTCGGGACTGCACTACAATGAGCAGTTCTTC.

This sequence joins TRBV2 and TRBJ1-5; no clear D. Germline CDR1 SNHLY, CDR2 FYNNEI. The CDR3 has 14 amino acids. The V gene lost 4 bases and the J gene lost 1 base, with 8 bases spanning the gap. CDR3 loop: CASSGTGSNQPQHF. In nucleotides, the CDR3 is TGTGCCAGCAGTGGTACGGGGAGCAATCAGCCCCAGCATTTT.

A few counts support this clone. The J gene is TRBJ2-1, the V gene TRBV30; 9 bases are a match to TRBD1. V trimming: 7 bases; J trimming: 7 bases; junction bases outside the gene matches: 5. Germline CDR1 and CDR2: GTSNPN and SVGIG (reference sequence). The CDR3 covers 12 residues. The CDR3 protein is CASGTGWNEQFF. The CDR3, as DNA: TGTGCCTCCGGGACAGGGTGGAATGAGCAGTTCTTC.

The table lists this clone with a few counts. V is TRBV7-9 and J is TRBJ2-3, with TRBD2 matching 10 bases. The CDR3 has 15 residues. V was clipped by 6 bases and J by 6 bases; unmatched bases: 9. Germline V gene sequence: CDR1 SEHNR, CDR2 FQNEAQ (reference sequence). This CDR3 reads CASRVIAGGSDTQYF. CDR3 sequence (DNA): TGTGCCAGCAGGGTTATAGCGGGAGGTAGTGATACGCAGTATTTT.

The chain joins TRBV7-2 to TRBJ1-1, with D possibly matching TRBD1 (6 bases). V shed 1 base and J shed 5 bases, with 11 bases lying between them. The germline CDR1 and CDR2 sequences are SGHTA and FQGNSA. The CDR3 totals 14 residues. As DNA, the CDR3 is TGTGCCAGCAGCTTAGTGGGGGGGCGGACTGAAGCTTTCTTT. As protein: CASSLVGGRTEAFF. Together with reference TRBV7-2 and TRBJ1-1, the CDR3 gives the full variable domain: GAGVSQSPSNKVTEKGKDVELRCDPISGHTALYWYRQSLGQGLEFLIYFQGNSAPDKSGLPSDRFSAERTGGSVSTLTIQRTQQEDSAVYLCASSLVGGRTEAFFGQGTRLTVV.

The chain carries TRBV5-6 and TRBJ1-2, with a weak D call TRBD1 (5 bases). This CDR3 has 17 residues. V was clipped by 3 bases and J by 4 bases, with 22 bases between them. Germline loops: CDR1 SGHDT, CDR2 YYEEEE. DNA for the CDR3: TGTGCCAGCAGCTCACACATAAACTTGACAGTTGCCTATGGCTACACCTTC. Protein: CASSSHINLTVAYGYTF.

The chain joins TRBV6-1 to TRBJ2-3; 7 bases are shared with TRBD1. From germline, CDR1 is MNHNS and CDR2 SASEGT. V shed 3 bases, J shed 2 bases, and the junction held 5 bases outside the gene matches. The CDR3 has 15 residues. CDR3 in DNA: TGTGCCAGCAGTGACCGGGACAGATACACAGATACGCAGTATTTT. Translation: CASSDRDRYTDTQYF.

The CDR3 region has the DNA TGCAGCGCCGGACAGGGGACCCTAGGGGGCTACACCTTC. Translated, it gives CSAGQGTLGGYTF. The J gene is TRBJ1-2, the V gene TRBV29-1; TRBD1 agrees at 9 bases. Germline loops: CDR1 SQVTM, CDR2 ANQGSEA. Trimming took 7 bases from V and 8 from J; bases not matched to a gene: 11. The CDR3 has 13 residues.

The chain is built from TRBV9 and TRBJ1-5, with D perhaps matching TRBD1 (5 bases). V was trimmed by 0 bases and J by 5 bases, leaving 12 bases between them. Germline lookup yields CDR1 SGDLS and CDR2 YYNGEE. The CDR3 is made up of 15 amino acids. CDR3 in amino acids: CASSVDPGDDQPQHF. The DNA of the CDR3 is TGTGCCAGCAGCGTAGATCCGGGGGACGATCAGCCCCAGCATTTT.

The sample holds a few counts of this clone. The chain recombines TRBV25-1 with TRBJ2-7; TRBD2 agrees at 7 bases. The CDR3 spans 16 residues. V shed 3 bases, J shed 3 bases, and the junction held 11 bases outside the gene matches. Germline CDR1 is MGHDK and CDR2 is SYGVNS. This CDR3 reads CASSDPSGAGRYEQYF. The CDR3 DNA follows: TGTGCCAGCAGTGACCCAAGCGGGGCCGGTCGCTACGAGCAGTACTTC.

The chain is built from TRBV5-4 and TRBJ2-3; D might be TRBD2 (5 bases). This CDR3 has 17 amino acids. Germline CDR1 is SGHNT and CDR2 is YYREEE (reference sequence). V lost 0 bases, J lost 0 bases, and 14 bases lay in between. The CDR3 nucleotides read TGTGCCAGCAGCTTGGGCGGTTTGGGCGGGAGCACAGATACGCAGTATTTT. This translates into CASSLGGLGGSTDTQYF.

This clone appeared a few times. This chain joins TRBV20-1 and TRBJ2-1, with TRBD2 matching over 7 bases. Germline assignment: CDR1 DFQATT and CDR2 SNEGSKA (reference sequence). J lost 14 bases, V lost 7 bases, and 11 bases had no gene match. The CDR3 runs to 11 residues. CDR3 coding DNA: TGCAGTGGGGTGGGCGGGAGTAATGAGTTCTTC. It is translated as CSGVGGSNEFF.

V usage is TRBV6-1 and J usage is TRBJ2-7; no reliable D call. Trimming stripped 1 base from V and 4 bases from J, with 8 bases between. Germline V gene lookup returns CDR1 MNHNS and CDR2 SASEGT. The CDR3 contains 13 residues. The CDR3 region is CASSEVPNYEQYF. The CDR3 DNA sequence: TGTGCCAGCAGTGAAGTTCCAAATTACGAGCAGTACTTC.